This T cell receptor (beta chain) was identified in a study of blood T cells in healthy people across ages. With a J-beta primer mix and a sample-barcoded 5' primer, a second PCR ran roughly 7 to 11 cycles. TCRdb reanalysed the 5' RACE reads using MiXCR and keeps one entry per CDR3 protein. Of over 1,200,000 distinct CDR3 sequences listed, almost 60% were seen once; the top ten hold roughly 7%. A note on this clonotype: Antigen: not known.

Regarding the study as a whole: Long-lived donors carried more naive CD4+ cells and greater diversity than aged donors.

This CDR3 is built from 15 residues. Germline V gives CDR1 SGHTS, CDR2 YDEGEE. V and J are TRBV5-8 and TRBJ2-5, with TRBD2 matching over 9 bases. The DNA end is a closer match to TRBJ2-7, so the J assignment may be wrong. Sequenced input: blood. The TCR sequence derives from a man aged 18-30 years in good health. The CDR3 nucleotides read TGTGCCAGCAGCTTGGTCGCGGGGGGGCTCGGCGAGCAGTACTTC. The encoded protein is CASSLVAGGLGEQYF.